Below, 7 T cell receptor beta chains from the same sample are listed, as sequenced in a study of shared clonotypes between healthy human individuals. Clones were sequenced by immunoSEQ multiplex PCR, and TCRdb holds only the in-frame ones, with some missing. Found here are almost 700,000 clones, roughly 94% of them singletons; the top ten hold roughly 24%. As defined, naive CD8 cells were CD45RO-negative and positively selected for CCR7, with terminally differentiated effector memory CD45RA+ cells excluded. Sequencing was done on a sample of naive CD8+ T cells sorted from blood. The receptors were sampled from a man aged 25 to 45 in good health.

V usage is TRBV21-1 and J usage is TRBJ2-2. TRBV21-1 is shown as a pseudogene. CDR3 length: 12 residues. CDR3 residues: CASSDKTGELFF. The CDR3 nucleotides are TGTGCCAGCAGCGATAAGACCGGGGAGCTGTTTTTT.

The chain recombines TRBV27 with TRBJ1-1; TRBD1 is a possible D gene (6 bases). The CDR3 runs to 14 residues. V was pared by 4 bases and J by 3 bases, with 12 bases between. Germline lookup yields CDR1 MNHEY and CDR2 SMNVEV (reference sequence). The CDR3 nucleotides read TGTGCCAGCAGTTCCCAGGGGACGTACACTGAAGCTTTCTTT. Its translation: CASSSQGTYTEAFF.

A word on this clone: Different DNA sequences within this sample yield the same CDR3. CDR3 loop: CASSYGNEQFF. The DNA of the CDR3 is TGTGCCAGCAGTTACGGCAATGAGCAGTTCTTC. The genes are TRBV6-5 and TRBJ2-1; D is unresolved. Between the trimmed V and J ends, which lost 2 bases and 6 bases, there was a span of 2 bases. Germline assignment: CDR1 MNHEY and CDR2 SVGAGI. CDR3 length: 11 amino acids.

CDR3 coding DNA: TGTGCCAGCAGTACAGGATACACCGGGGAGCTGTTTTTT. This sequence encodes CASSTGYTGELFF. V gene TRBV7-9 combines with J gene TRBJ2-2, with a possible D match to TRBD1 (5 bases). CDR1 and CDR2 (germline): SEHNR, FQNEAQ (reference sequence). The germline V and J ends were trimmed by 6 bases and 3 bases, with 8 bases remaining between them. This CDR3 has 13 amino acids.

This sequence joins TRBV18 and TRBJ2-7, with D possibly being TRBD1 or TRBD2 (5 bases each). Germline V lookup: CDR1 KGHSH, CDR2 LQKENI. The CDR3 contains 15 residues. The V end was cut by 2 bases, the J end by 2 bases, with 13 bases between. The CDR3 DNA is TGTGCCAGCTCACCAAGAGAGGGGACCACCTACGAGCAGTACTTC. Its protein product is CASSPREGTTYEQYF.

V and J are TRBV5-5 and TRBJ2-1; no reliable D call. The CDR3 contains 15 residues. CDR1 and CDR2 from the germline V gene are SGHKS and YYEKEE (reference sequence). V was cut by 0 bases and J by 2 bases, with 9 bases left in between. The CDR3 nucleotides are TGTGCCAGCAGCTTGGGGGTACCGACCTACAATGAGCAGTTCTTC. It encodes CASSLGVPTYNEQFF.

The chain joins TRBV28 to TRBJ2-7, with D possibly matching TRBD2 (5 bases). Germline values: CDR1 MDHEN, CDR2 SYDVKM. The CDR3 is 12 amino acids. V lost 10 bases to trimming and J lost 3 bases, with 13 bases between them. CDR3 in DNA: TGTGCCACTCGACACGGACTCTACGAGCAGTACTTC. This encodes CATRHGLYEQYF.